This T cell receptor (beta chain) emerged from a study of shared clonotypes between healthy human individuals. The length of the CDR3 is 15 residues. V shed 5 bases and J shed 4 bases, with 15 bases lying between them. Germline V gives CDR1 MNHEY, CDR2 SVGAGI. Here immunoSEQ multiplex PCR was the method, and the copy in TCRdb shows in-frame clones only, minus some. The sample records 1,400,000 or so clones, about 98.5% being singletons. The sequenced sample was naive CD4+ T cells sorted from blood. Subset reported: CD45RA+ positively selected. The chain combines TRBV6-5 with TRBJ2-1; D gene unclear. The TCR sequence derives from a man between 25 and 39 years old in good health. The chain's CDR3 is CASSQIKGEYNEQFF. DNA for the CDR3: TGTGCCAGCAGTCAGATAAAGGGCGAATACAATGAGCAGTTCTTC.